A single sample is the source of the 20 T cell receptor beta chains below, sequenced in a study of T cells in Graves' hyperthyroidism and ophthalmopathy. From RNA transcripts, TCR beta CDR3 regions were amplified. Initially, a first-round RT-PCR of the TCR CDR3 employed the HTBI primer set. TCRdb ran MiXCR on the multiplex PCR reads and lists one entry per CDR3 protein. The sample lists a few hundred thousand distinct CDR3 sequences; more than 20% were seen once. The sample taken for sequencing was blood. The source of these receptors is a man between 18 and 29 years old with Graves' hyperthyroidism.

The table lists this clonotype with a few counts. V gene TRBV6-1 combines with J gene TRBJ1-6; D is ambiguous. The CDR3 is 16 residues long. Germline V gene data show CDR1 as MNHNS and CDR2 as SASEGT. Trimming left V 6 bases short and J 0 bases short, with 12 bases between. The CDR3 coding sequence is TGTGCCAGCAGCCCGACGACAATCTCCTATAATTCACCCCTCCACTTT. Translated, it gives CASSPTTISYNSPLHF.

This clonotype has a count of ten or more. The chain combines TRBV19 with TRBJ1-2; unclear D gene. The CDR3 is 14 amino acids. The ends were cut back, 5 bases at V and 7 bases at J, with 17 bases in the middle. From germline, CDR1 is LNHDA and CDR2 SQIVND (reference sequence). This CDR3 reads CASSLPLGLVGYTF. CDR3 nucleotides: TGTGCCAGTAGTCTACCCCTCGGACTCGTTGGCTACACCTTC. Full variable domain (missing parts from reference TRBV19 and TRBJ1-2): DGGITQSPKYLFRKEGQNVTLSCEQNLNHDAMYWYRQDPGQGLRLIYYSQIVNDFQKGDIAEGYSVSREKKESFPLTVTSAQKNPTAFYLCASSLPLGLVGYTFGSGTRLTVV.

This clonotype has a count of ten or more. The chain recombines TRBV6-4 with TRBJ1-1, with 7 bases identical to TRBD1. In germline, CDR1 is MRHNA, CDR2 SNTAGT. This CDR3 comprises 17 residues. Trimming took 6 bases from V and 1 from J; bases not matched to a gene: 14. The CDR3 protein is CASRTRDSPPTNTEAFF. The CDR3 nucleotides read TGTGCCAGCAGGACTCGGGACAGCCCTCCCACGAACACTGAAGCTTTCTTT.

This clonotype was seen repeatedly, ten times or more. This chain connects TRBV20-1 to TRBJ1-1; no clear D. The germline V and J ends were trimmed by 5 bases and 1 base, with 8 bases remaining between them. Germline CDR1 reads DFQATT; CDR2 reads SNEGSKA (reference sequence). This CDR3 has 12 amino acids. The chain's CDR3 is CSAYLGNTEAFF. The CDR3 DNA reads TGCAGTGCTTATCTAGGGAACACTGAAGCTTTCTTT.

This sequence joins TRBV7-3 and TRBJ1-1; D not certain. From germline, CDR1 is SGHTA and CDR2 FQGTGA. V lost 2 bases to trimming and J lost 1 base, with 8 bases between them. This CDR3 is 14 amino acids long. Here the CDR3 reads CASSLGVPNTEAFF. Here the CDR3 DNA reads TGTGCCAGCAGCTTAGGGGTTCCGAACACTGAAGCTTTCTTT.

This clonotype was found many times. The chain is built from TRBV12-3 or TRBV12-4 and TRBJ1-2, with 9 bases fitting TRBD1. V was clipped by 7 bases and J by 4 bases; unmatched bases: 7. The CDR3 has 14 amino acids. The CDR3 nucleotides are TGTGCCAGCACTACCGGGACAGGGATCTATGGCTACACCTTC. Translated, it gives CASTTGTGIYGYTF.

This clonotype was counted only a few times. The rearrangement uses TRBV6-5 and TRBJ2-3, with D maybe TRBD1 (7 bases). The CDR3 runs 15 residues. Between the trimmed V and J ends, which lost 4 bases and 1 base, there was a span of 12 bases. The germline V gene encodes CDR1 MNHEY and CDR2 SVGAGI. The CDR3 nucleotides are TGTGCCAGCAGTTTAATCAGGGGGGGCACAGATACGCAGTATTTT. This encodes CASSLIRGGTDTQYF.

The J gene is TRBJ1-1, the V gene TRBV7-1; perhaps TRBD1 as D (6 bases). TRBV7-1 is sorted into the ORF group, with uncertain function. This CDR3 contains 20 residues. V lost 3 bases and J 0 bases, leaving 26 bases between the germline ends. CDR3 sequence: CASSSQPFRGRGLMNTEAFF. The DNA for the CDR3 is TGTGCCAGCAGCTCCCAACCGTTTCGCGGCAGGGGTCTCATGAACACTGAAGCTTTCTTT.

This clonotype turned up a few times. Here the CDR3 reads CASSLDRGGVTGELFF. CDR3 in DNA: TGTGCCAGCAGCTTAGACAGAGGGGGCGTAACCGGGGAGCTGTTTTTT. V is TRBV11-2 and J is TRBJ2-2, with TRBD1 matching over 7 bases. V shed 0 bases, J shed 5 bases, and the junction held 6 bases outside the gene matches. The CDR3 consists of 16 residues. Germline V gives CDR1 SGHAT, CDR2 FQNNGV.

The V call is TRBV27, the J call TRBJ1-5; weak D call: TRBD1 (5 bases). This CDR3 contains 14 residues. CDR1 and CDR2 from the germline V gene are MNHEY and SMNVEV (reference sequence). With 5 bases removed from V and 11 bases from J, the gap between germline ends came to 19 bases. CDR3 DNA: TGTGCCAGCAGTGCAGCGGACACGGTGGGGTCCCAGCATTTT. Protein product: CASSAADTVGSQHF.

This clonotype showed up many times. J is TRBJ1-1 and V is TRBV6-1, with D perhaps matching TRBD1 (5 bases). V lost 3 bases and J lost 3, with 8 bases in between. The germline V gene has CDR1 MNHNS and CDR2 SASEGT. The CDR3 has 13 amino acids. Here the CDR3 DNA reads TGTGCCAGCAGTGACAGGGCCGACACTGAAGCTTTCTTT. It is translated as CASSDRADTEAFF.

This clonotype showed up many times. The chain employs TRBV6-1 and TRBJ1-3; no reliable D call. This CDR3 is built from 14 residues. V shed 5 bases and J shed 0 bases, with 8 bases lying between them. The germline V gene encodes CDR1 MNHNS and CDR2 SASEGT. The CDR3 sequence is CASSQPISGNTIYF. Here the CDR3 DNA reads TGTGCCAGCAGTCAACCGATCTCTGGAAACACCATATATTTT.

This clonotype was seen more than once but under ten times. This chain connects TRBV6-1 to TRBJ1-1, with D perhaps matching TRBD1 (6 bases). Trimming removed 4 bases at V and 1 base at J, with 10 bases between. In germline, CDR1 is MNHNS, CDR2 SASEGT. The CDR3 covers 14 residues. CDR3 bases: TGTGCCAGCAGTGGACAGGACCCGAACACTGAAGCTTTCTTT. This gives the protein CASSGQDPNTEAFF.

In this sample, this clonotype turned up many times. This sequence joins TRBV28 and TRBJ1-2, with 9 bases aligning to TRBD1. The CDR3 totals 16 residues. Germline loops: CDR1 MDHEN, CDR2 SYDVKM. The ends lost 5 bases at V and 7 bases at J; junction bases unmatched: 14. The CDR3 loop reads CASSPGTGIMFGGYTF. CDR3 nucleotide sequence: TGTGCCAGCAGTCCCGGGACAGGGATTATGTTTGGTGGCTACACCTTC.

This clonotype was observed a handful of times. DNA for the CDR3: TGTGCCAGCAGTCCCCCCCGGGACTCGCCCATTCAGTACTTC. Translated: CASSPPRDSPIQYF. The V gene is TRBV12-3 or TRBV12-4, the J gene TRBJ2-4; tentative D call: TRBD2 (6 bases). The CDR3 is made up of 14 amino acids. Deletions cut 5 bases from V and 9 bases from J, with 17 bases between.

At least ten counts were recorded for this clonotype. The rearrangement uses TRBV6-1 and TRBJ1-5; D remains ambiguous. V gave up 4 bases and J gave up 0 bases, with 7 bases separating them. The CDR3 sequence is 14 residues long. Germline V gene data show CDR1 as MNHNS and CDR2 as SASEGT. The CDR3 region has the DNA TGTGCCAGCAGTGTCAGGATTAGCAATCAGCCCCAGCATTTT. Its protein product is CASSVRISNQPQHF.

There are many counts of this clonotype. DNA for the CDR3: TGTGCCAGCAGCAGACATCGGGGCGAGCAGTACTTC. This encodes CASSRHRGEQYF. V and J are TRBV6-1 and TRBJ2-7, with a possible D match to TRBD2 (5 bases). Trimming pared 6 bases from V and 6 bases from J, leaving 12 bases between. Germline V gene lookup returns CDR1 MNHNS and CDR2 SASEGT. The CDR3 is 12 amino acids.

This clonotype occurred many times. The rearrangement uses TRBV29-1 and TRBJ2-7; TRBD1 matches 8 bases. The V segment lost 7 bases and the J segment 3 bases; nucleotides outside the gene matches: 5. The CDR3 covers 12 residues. The germline V gene has CDR1 SQVTM and CDR2 ANQGSEA. The DNA for the CDR3 is TGCAGCGGCGGGACAGGAGGCTACGAGCAGTACTTC. Residues: CSGGTGGYEQYF.

This clonotype was seen many times. Just one base apart from a much larger clone, this may be a read error. CDR3 protein: CASSRRANYGYTF. CDR3 DNA sequence: TGTGCCAGCAGCCGGAGAGCTAACTATGGCTACACCTTC. The chain joins TRBV7-2 to TRBJ1-2, with D uncertain. Germline V gives CDR1 SGHTA, CDR2 FQGNSA. V was pared by 5 bases and J by 0 bases, with 7 bases between. The CDR3 covers 13 residues.

This clonotype was observed at least ten times. V is TRBV6-4 and J is TRBJ1-1; unclear D gene. The germline gives CDR1 MRHNA, CDR2 SNTAGT. The CDR3 is 13 amino acids. V was pared by 2 bases and J by 1 base, with 5 bases between. CDR3 DNA: TGTGCCAGCAGTGACGCGTGGAACACTGAAGCTTTCTTT. This translates into CASSDAWNTEAFF.